The 17 T cell receptor beta chains below come from one sample, sequenced in a study of CD8 T cells in Susac syndrome. RNA totalling about 0.45 to 1 ug underwent reverse transcription with random hexamers. Using its own MiXCR run on the immunoSEQ multiplex PCR reads, TCRdb lists one record per CDR3 protein. The repertoire holds about 120,000 distinct CDR3 sequences, with 85% to 95% as singletons. The sample taken for sequencing was CD8+ T cells from PBMCs. These receptors were collected from a human donor in good health.

The chain links TRBV7-9 to TRBJ2-1; 8 bases line up with TRBD1. The V gene's germline CDR1 is SEHNR and CDR2 FQNEAQ (reference sequence). This CDR3 has 15 residues. The J segment lost 8 bases and the V segment lost 8 bases, leaving 14 bases of the junction unmatched. The CDR3 loop reads CASDAGTQQGDEQFF. The CDR3 region has the DNA TGTGCCAGCGACGCCGGGACCCAACAGGGGGATGAGCAGTTCTTC.

This chain joins TRBV14 and TRBJ2-2; 8 bases map to TRBD1. Trimming removed 0 bases from V and 1 base from J; junction bases left unmatched: 7. Germline V lookup: CDR1 SGHDN, CDR2 FVKESK. This CDR3 has 18 amino acids. The CDR3 region has the DNA TGTGCCAGCAGCCAAGAACTCCCGGGGACAGGGAACACCGGGGAGCTGTTTTTT. This encodes CASSQELPGTGNTGELFF.

J is TRBJ2-5 and V is TRBV5-6, with 7 bases fitting TRBD1. The CDR3 is made up of 15 amino acids. Germline CDR1 is SGHDT and CDR2 is YYEEEE. With 4 bases clipped from V and 1 base from J, the junction kept 7 bases outside the gene matches. CDR3: CASSPPGQIQETQYF. Written as DNA, the CDR3 is TGTGCCAGCAGCCCACCGGGACAGATCCAAGAGACCCAGTACTTC.

The sample holds one count of this clonotype. The chain is built from TRBV6-1 and TRBJ2-7; D tentatively reads TRBD1 or TRBD2 (5 bases each). The germline gives CDR1 MNHNS, CDR2 SASEGT. This CDR3 region has 13 residues. V lost 8 bases, J lost 3 bases, and 14 bases lay in between. The CDR3 nucleotides are TGTGCCAGCGGACTCGAGGGGATCTACGAGCAGTACTTC. Amino acids: CASGLEGIYEQYF.

The CDR3 region has the DNA TGTGCCAGCAGAACAGGGACTAATGAAAAACTGTTTTTT. Amino acids: CASRTGTNEKLFF. This chain uses TRBV7-9 with TRBJ1-4; D may be TRBD1 (6 bases). V shed 6 bases and J shed 2 bases, with 7 bases lying between them. Per the germline V gene, CDR1 is SEHNR and CDR2 is FQNEAQ (reference sequence). There are 13 residues in the CDR3.

CDR3 protein: CASSWTSGGKETQYF. CDR3 nucleotides: TGTGCCAGCAGTTGGACTAGCGGGGGTAAAGAGACCCAGTACTTC. V usage is TRBV6-6 and J usage is TRBJ2-5; TRBD2 agrees at 13 bases. Unmatched junction bases numbered 2, after V lost 4 bases and J lost 3 bases. The CDR3 consists of 15 residues. The germline gives CDR1 MNHNY, CDR2 SVGAGI (reference sequence).

The rearrangement links TRBV6-2 or TRBV6-3 to TRBJ2-5, with no clear D. Deletions cut 2 bases from V and 2 bases from J, with 6 bases between. The CDR3 is 13 residues long. The V gene's germline CDR1 is MNHEY and CDR2 SVGEGT. CDR3: CASSYQEQETQYF. DNA of the CDR3: TGTGCCAGCAGTTACCAGGAACAAGAGACCCAGTACTTC.

The chain is built from TRBV29-1 and TRBJ2-1; 7 bases are shared with TRBD2. The V and J ends lost 4 bases and 0 bases, in that order; junction bases with no gene match: 6. The CDR3 is 15 amino acids. The V gene's germline CDR1 is SQVTM and CDR2 ANQGSEA. CDR3 in DNA: TGCAGCGTTGTCCCTAGCGGTGGCTCCTACAATGAGCAGTTCTTC. Translation gives CSVVPSGGSYNEQFF.

The rearrangement uses TRBV3-1 and TRBJ2-3; TRBD2 matches at 8 bases. V gave up 7 bases and J gave up 3 bases; unmatched junction bases: 3. The CDR3 is made up of 13 amino acids. Germline CDR1 is LGHDT and CDR2 is YNNKEL (reference sequence). The CDR3 DNA sequence: TGTGCCAGCACGACGGGGGGGACAGATACGCAGTATTTT. Protein: CASTTGGTDTQYF.

In its sample, this clonotype was seen once. The CDR3: CASSYSRDRGRTEAFF. For the CDR3, the DNA is TGTGCCAGCAGTTACTCTAGGGACAGGGGGCGGACTGAAGCTTTCTTT. This chain connects TRBV6-6 to TRBJ1-1; 12 bases map to TRBD1. The CDR3 sequence is 16 residues long. J was trimmed by 5 bases and V by 0 bases; bases with no gene match: 4. CDR1 MNHNY and CDR2 SVGAGI come from the germline V gene (reference sequence).

The V and J genes are TRBV12-3 or TRBV12-4 and TRBJ2-7, with TRBD1 as a possible D gene (6 bases). V dropped 7 bases and J dropped 5 bases, with 15 bases sitting between them. This CDR3 region has 13 residues. The DNA for the CDR3 is TGTGCCAGCACCCGGACAGTAGGCCACGAGCAGTACTTC. Protein sequence: CASTRTVGHEQYF.

The chain couples TRBV5-1 to TRBJ2-5; 12 bases line up with TRBD2. Per germline, CDR1 SGHRS and CDR2 YFSETQ. V lost 0 bases to trimming and J lost 5 bases; unmatched junction nucleotides: 8. The CDR3 contains 17 residues. The CDR3: CASSLGGLAGSTETQYF. CDR3 sequence (DNA): TGCGCCAGCAGCTTGGGAGGACTAGCGGGATCCACCGAGACCCAGTACTTC.

The chain combines TRBV5-1 with TRBJ2-7; D possibly matches TRBD1 or TRBD2 (5 bases each). Looked up from germline, CDR1 is SGHRS and CDR2 is YFSETQ. The CDR3 is made up of 15 amino acids. The V end lost 4 bases, the J end lost 0 bases, and 14 bases lay between the germline ends. Written as DNA, the CDR3 is TGCGCCAGCAGCCGAGCCGGGACCAACTCCTACGAGCAGTACTTC. Protein product: CASSRAGTNSYEQYF. Drawing the rest from reference TRBV5-1 and TRBJ2-7, the complete variable domain is KAGVTQTPRYLIKTRGQQVTLSCSPISGHRSVSWYQQTPGQGLQFLFEYFSETQRNKGNFPGRFSGRQFSNSRSEMNVSTLELGDSALYLCASSRAGTNSYEQYFGPGTRLTVT.

Only one count was recorded for this clonotype. The chain combines TRBV6-1 with TRBJ2-4; TRBD2 aligns across 12 bases. Trimming cost V 3 bases and J 1 base; bases outside gene matches: 7. Germline values: CDR1 MNHNS, CDR2 SASEGT. This CDR3 is built from 18 residues. The CDR3, as DNA: TGTGCCAGCAGTGAGCTAGCGGGGGGGCCGGGGGCCAAAAACATTCAGTACTTC. Its translation: CASSELAGGPGAKNIQYF.

This chain connects TRBV7-8 to TRBJ1-1; D is unresolved. Per germline, CDR1 SGHVS and CDR2 FQNEAQ. This CDR3 is 15 amino acids long. Between the trimmed V and J ends, which lost 1 base and 1 base, there was a span of 10 bases. The CDR3 region has the DNA TGTGCCAGCAGCTTAGGGGCGGCCAGGAACACTGAAGCTTTCTTT. Translating gives CASSLGAARNTEAFF.

The J gene is TRBJ2-1, the V gene TRBV7-9, with 10 positions matching TRBD2. Looked up from germline, CDR1 is SEHNR and CDR2 is FQNEAQ (reference sequence). J lost 4 bases, V lost 2 bases, and 11 bases had no gene match. The length of the CDR3 is 18 residues. CDR3 residues: CASSLKSPLAGEYNEQFF. The CDR3 DNA reads TGTGCCAGCAGCTTAAAGAGCCCCCTAGCGGGGGAGTACAATGAGCAGTTCTTC.

This chain uses TRBV2 with TRBJ1-2; the D gene is possibly TRBD1 (6 bases). With 10 bases removed from V and 6 bases from J, the gap between germline ends came to 15 bases. CDR3 length: 12 amino acids. The germline CDR1 and CDR2 sequences are SNHLY and FYNNEI. The CDR3 spells CATKHRVDGYTF. The CDR3 DNA is TGTGCCACCAAGCACAGGGTTGATGGCTACACCTTC.